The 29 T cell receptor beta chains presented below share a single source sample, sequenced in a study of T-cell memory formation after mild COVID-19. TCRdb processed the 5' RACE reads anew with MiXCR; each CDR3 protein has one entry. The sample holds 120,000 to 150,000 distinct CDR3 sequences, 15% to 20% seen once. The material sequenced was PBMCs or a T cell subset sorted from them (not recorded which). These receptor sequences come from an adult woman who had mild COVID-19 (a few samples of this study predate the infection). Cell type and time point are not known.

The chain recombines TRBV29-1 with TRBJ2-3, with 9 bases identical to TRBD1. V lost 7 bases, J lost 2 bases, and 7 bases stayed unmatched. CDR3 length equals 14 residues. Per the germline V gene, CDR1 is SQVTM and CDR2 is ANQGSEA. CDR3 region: CSARGTGTTDTQYF. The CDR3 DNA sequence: TGCAGCGCCCGCGGGACAGGGACCACAGATACGCAGTATTTT.

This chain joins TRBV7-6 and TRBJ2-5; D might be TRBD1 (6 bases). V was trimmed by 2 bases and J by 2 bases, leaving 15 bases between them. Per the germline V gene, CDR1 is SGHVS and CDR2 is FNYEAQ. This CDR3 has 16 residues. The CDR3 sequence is CASSLLWTAKQETQYF. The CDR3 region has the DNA TGTGCCAGCAGCTTACTTTGGACAGCCAAACAAGAGACCCAGTACTTC. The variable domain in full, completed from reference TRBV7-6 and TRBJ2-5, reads GAGVSQSPRYKVTKRGQDVALRCDPISGHVSLYWYRQALGQGPEFLTYFNYEAQQDKSGLPNDRFSAERPEGSISTLTIQRTEQRDSAMYRCASSLLWTAKQETQYFGPGTRLLVL.

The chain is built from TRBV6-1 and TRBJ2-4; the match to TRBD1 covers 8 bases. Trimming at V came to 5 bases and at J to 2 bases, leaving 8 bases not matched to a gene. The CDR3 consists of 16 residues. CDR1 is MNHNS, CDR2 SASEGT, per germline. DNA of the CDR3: TGTGCCAGCAGTTTCAACTCAGGGGGCCCCAAAAACATTCAGTACTTC. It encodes CASSFNSGGPKNIQYF.

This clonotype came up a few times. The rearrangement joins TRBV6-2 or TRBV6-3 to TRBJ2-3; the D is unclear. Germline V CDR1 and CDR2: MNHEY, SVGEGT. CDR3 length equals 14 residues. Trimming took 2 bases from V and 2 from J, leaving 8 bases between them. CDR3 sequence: CASSYNQFTDTQYF. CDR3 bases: TGTGCCAGCAGTTACAATCAGTTCACAGATACGCAGTATTTT.

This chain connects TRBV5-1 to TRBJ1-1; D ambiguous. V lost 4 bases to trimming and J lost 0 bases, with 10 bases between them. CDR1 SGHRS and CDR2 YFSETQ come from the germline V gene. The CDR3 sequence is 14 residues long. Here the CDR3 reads CASSGEALNTEAFF. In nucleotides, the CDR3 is TGCGCCAGCAGCGGAGAAGCCCTGAACACTGAAGCTTTCTTT.

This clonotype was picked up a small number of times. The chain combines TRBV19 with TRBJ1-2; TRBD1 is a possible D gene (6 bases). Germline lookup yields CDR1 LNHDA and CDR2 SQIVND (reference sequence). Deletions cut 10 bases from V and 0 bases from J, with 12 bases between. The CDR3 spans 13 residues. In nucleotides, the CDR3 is TGTGCCACTAGACAGGCATCTAACTATGGCTACACCTTC. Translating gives CATRQASNYGYTF.

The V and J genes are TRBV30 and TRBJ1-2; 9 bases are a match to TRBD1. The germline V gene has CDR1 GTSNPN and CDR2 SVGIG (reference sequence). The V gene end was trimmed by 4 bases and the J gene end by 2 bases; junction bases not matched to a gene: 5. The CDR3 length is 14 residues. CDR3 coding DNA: TGTGCCTGGACTCGGGACAGGGACAACTATGGCTACACCTTC. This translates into CAWTRDRDNYGYTF.

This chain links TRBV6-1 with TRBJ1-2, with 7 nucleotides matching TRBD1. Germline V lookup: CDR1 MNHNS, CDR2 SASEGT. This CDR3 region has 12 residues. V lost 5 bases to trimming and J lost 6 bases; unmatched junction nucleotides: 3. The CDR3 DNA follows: TGTGCCAGCAGTCAGGGGGTGAATGGCTACACCTTC. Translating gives CASSQGVNGYTF.

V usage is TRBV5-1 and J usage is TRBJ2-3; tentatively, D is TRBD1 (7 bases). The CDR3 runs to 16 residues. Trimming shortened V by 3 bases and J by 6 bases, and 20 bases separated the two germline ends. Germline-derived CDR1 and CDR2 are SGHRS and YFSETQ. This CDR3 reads CASSSKHRGGGDTQYF. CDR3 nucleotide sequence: TGCGCCAGCAGCTCAAAGCACAGGGGAGGCGGGGATACGCAGTATTTT.

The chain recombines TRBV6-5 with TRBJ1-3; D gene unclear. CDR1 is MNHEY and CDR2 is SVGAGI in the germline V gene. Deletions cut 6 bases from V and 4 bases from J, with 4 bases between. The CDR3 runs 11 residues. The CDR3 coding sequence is TGTGCCAGCAGATACGGAAACACCATATATTTT. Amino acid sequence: CASRYGNTIYF.

The CDR3 DNA follows: TGCAGTGCTGACCTAGCGGGAGGGAAAGATACGCAGTATTTT. The encoded protein is CSADLAGGKDTQYF. The chain joins TRBV20-1 to TRBJ2-3, with TRBD2 matching over 12 bases. Germline trimming cut 5 bases from V and 5 bases from J; bases unmatched to any gene: 5. The length of the CDR3 is 14 residues. CDR1 is DFQATT, CDR2 SNEGSKA, per germline (reference sequence).

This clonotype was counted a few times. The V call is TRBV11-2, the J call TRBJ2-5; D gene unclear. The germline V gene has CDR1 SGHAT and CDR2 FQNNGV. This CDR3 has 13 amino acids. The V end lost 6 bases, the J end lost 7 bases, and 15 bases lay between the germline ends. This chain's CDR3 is CASSQADSGTQYF. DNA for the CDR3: TGTGCCAGCAGTCAAGCAGACTCCGGGACCCAGTACTTC.

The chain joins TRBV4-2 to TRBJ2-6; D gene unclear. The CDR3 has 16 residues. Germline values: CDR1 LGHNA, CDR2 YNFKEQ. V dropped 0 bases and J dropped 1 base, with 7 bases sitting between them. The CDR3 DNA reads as TGTGCCAGCAGCCAAGATTTAAAGTCTGGGGCCAACGTCCTGACTTTC. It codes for CASSQDLKSGANVLTF.

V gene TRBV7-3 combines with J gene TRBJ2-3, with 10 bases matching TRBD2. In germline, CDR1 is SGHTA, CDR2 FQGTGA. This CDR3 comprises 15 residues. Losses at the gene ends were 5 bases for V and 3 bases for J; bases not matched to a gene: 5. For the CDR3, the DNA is TGTGCCAGCAGCCCTATGGGACTAGCGACAGATACGCAGTATTTT. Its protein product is CASSPMGLATDTQYF.

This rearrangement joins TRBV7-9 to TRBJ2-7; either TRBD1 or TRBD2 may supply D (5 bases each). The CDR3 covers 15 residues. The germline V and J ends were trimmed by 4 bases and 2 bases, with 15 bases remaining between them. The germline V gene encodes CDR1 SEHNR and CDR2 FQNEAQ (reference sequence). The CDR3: CASSWGRDDPYEQYF. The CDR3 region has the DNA TGTGCCAGCAGCTGGGGCAGGGACGACCCCTACGAGCAGTACTTC.

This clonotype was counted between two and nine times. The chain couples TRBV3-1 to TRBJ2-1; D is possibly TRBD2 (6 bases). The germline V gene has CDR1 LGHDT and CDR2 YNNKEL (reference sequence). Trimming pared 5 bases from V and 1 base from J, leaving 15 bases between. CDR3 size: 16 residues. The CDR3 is CASSSRAGLSYNEQFF. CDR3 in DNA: TGTGCCAGCAGCTCCAGGGCGGGACTTTCCTACAATGAGCAGTTCTTC.

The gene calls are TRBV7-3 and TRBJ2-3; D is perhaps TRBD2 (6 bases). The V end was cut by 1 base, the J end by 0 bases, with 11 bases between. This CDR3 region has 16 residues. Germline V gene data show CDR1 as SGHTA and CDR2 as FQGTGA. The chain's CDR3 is CASSLIGGVSTDTQYF. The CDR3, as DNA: TGTGCCAGCAGCTTAATCGGAGGGGTTAGCACAGATACGCAGTATTTT. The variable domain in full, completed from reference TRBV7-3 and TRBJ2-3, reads GAGVSQTPSNKVTEKGKYVELRCDPISGHTALYWYRQSLGQGPEFLIYFQGTGAADDSGLPNDRFFAVRPEGSVSTLKIQRTERGDSAVYLCASSLIGGVSTDTQYFGPGTRLTVL.

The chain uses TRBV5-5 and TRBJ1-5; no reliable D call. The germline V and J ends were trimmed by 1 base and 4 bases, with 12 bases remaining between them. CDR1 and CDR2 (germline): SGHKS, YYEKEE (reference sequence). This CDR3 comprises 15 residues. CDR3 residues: CASSLTVQPNQPQHF. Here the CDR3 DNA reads TGTGCCAGCAGCTTGACGGTGCAGCCTAATCAGCCCCAGCATTTT.

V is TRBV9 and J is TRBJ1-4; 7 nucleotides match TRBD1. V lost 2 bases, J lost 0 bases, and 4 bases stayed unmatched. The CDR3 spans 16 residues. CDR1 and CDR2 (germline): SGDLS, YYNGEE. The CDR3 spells CASSVSGGTTNEKLFF. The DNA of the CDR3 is TGTGCCAGCAGCGTGTCAGGGGGAACAACTAATGAAAAACTGTTTTTT.

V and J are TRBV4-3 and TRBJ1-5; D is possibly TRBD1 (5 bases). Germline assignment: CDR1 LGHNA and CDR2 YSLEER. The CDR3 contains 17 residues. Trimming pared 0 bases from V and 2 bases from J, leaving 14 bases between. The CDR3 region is CASSQDLSGLGNQPQHF. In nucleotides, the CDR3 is TGCGCCAGCAGCCAAGATCTTTCAGGGTTAGGCAATCAGCCCCAGCATTTT.

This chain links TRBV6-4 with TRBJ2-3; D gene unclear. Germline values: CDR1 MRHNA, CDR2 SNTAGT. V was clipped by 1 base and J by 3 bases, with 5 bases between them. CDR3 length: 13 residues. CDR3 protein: CASSDLRTDTQYF. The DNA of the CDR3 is TGTGCCAGCAGTGACTTGCGAACAGATACGCAGTATTTT.

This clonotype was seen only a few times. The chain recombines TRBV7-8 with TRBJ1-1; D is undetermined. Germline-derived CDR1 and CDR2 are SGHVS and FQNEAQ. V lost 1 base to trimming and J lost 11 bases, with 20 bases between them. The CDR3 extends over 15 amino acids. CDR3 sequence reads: CASSLVSQIIVKAFF. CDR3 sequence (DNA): TGTGCCAGCAGCTTAGTAAGCCAAATAATAGTTAAGGCTTTCTTT.

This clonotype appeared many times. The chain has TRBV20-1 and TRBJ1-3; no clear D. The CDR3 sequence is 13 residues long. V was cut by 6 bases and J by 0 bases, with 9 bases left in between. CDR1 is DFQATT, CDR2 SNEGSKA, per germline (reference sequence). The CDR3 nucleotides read TGCAGTGCCAACAGTGCCTCTGGAAACACCATATATTTT. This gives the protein CSANSASGNTIYF.

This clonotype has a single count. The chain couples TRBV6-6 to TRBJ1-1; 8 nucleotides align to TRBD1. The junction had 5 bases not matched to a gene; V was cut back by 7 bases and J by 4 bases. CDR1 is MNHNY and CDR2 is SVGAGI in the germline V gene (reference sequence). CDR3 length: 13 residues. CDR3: CASIDRGGTEAFF. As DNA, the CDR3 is TGTGCCAGCATCGACAGGGGAGGCACTGAAGCTTTCTTT.

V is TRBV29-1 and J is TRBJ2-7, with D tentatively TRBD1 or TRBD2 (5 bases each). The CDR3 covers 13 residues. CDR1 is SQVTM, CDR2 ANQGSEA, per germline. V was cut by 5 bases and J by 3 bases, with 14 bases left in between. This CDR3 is CSVQGDTNYEQYF. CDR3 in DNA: TGCAGCGTTCAGGGAGATACCAACTACGAGCAGTACTTC.

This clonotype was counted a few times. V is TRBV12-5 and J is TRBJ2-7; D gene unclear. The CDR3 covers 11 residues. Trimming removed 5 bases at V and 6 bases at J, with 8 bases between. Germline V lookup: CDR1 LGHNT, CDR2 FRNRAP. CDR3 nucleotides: TGTGCTAGTGGTCTTGACCGCGAGCAGTACTTC. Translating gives CASGLDREQYF.

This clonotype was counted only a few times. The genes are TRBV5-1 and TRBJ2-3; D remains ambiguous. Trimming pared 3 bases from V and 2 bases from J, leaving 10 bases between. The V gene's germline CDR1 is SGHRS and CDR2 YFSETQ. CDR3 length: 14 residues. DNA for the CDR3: TGCGCCAGCAGCTCTTGGCCCTACACAGATACGCAGTATTTT. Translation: CASSSWPYTDTQYF.

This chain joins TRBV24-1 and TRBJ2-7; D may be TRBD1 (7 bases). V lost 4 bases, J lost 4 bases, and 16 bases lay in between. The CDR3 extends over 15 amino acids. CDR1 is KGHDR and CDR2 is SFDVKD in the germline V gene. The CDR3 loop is CATSELETGRYEQYF. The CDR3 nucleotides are TGTGCCACCAGTGAGCTCGAGACAGGGAGGTACGAGCAGTACTTC.

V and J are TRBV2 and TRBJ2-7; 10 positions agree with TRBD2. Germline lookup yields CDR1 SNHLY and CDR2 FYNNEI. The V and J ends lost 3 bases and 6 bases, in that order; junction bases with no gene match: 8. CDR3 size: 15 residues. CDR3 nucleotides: TGTGCCAGCAGTGATCGAGCGGGAGGGCCCAGCGAGCAGTACTTC. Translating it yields CASSDRAGGPSEQYF.